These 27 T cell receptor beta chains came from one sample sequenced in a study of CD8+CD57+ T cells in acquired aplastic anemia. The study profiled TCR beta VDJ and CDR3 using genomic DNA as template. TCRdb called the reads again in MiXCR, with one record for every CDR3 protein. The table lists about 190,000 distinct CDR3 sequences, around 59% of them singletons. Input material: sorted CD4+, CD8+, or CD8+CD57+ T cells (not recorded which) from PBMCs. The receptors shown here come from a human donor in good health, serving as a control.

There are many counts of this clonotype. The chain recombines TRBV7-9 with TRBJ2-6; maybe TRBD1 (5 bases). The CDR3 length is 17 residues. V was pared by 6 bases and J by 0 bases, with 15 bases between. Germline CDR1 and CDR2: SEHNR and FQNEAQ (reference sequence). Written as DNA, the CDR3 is TGTGCCAGCAGTTTAAACTGGGGCCACTCTGGGGCCAACGTCCTGACTTTC. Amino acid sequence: CASSLNWGHSGANVLTF.

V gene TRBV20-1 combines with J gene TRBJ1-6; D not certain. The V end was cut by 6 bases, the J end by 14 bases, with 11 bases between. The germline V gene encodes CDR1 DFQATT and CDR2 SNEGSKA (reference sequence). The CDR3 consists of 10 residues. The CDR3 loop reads CSALLDALHF. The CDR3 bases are TGCAGTGCCCTCTTGGACGCCCTCCACTTT.

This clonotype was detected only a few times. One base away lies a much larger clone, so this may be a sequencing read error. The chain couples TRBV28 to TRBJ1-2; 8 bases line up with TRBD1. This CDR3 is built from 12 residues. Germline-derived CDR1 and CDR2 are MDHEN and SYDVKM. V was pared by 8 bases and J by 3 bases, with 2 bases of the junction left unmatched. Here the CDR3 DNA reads TGTGCCAGCTCGGACAGGGACTATGGCTACACCTTC. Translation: CASSDRDYGYTF.

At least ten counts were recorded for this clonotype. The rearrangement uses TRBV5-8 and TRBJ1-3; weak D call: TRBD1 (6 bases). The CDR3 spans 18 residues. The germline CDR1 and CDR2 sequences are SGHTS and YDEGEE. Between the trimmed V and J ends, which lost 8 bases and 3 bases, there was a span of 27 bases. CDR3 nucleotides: TGTGCCAGGAGGGGAGGAGAGGGGACACCCGGAGATGGAAACACCATATATTTT. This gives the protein CARRGGEGTPGDGNTIYF.

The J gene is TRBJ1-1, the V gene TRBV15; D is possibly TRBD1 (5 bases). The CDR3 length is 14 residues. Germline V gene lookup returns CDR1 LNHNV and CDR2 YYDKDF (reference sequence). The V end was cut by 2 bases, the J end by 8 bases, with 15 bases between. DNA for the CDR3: TGTGCCACCAGCAGACTCCAGGGTTCCTACGAAGCTTTCTTT. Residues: CATSRLQGSYEAFF.

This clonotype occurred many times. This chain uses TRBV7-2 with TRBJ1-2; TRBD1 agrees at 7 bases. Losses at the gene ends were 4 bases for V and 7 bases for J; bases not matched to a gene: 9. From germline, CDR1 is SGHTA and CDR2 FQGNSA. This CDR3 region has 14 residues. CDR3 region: CASSSRTGDSGYTF. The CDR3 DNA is TGTGCCAGCAGCTCGCGCACAGGGGACTCTGGCTACACCTTC.

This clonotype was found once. The CDR3 bases are TGTGCCAGTAGTGTGGCCACAGGGGGCTATGGCTACACCTTC. This sequence encodes CASSVATGGYGYTF. The chain joins TRBV19 to TRBJ1-2; TRBD1 agrees at 8 bases. In germline, CDR1 is LNHDA, CDR2 SQIVND (reference sequence). Trimming removed 5 bases from V and 4 bases from J; junction bases left unmatched: 6. The CDR3 totals 14 residues.

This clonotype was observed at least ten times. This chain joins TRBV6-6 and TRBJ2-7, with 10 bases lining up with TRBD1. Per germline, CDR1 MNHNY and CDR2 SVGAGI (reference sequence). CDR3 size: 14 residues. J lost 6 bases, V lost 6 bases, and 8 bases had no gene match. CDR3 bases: TGTGCCAGCAGCCCACGGGACAGGGGAGCCGAGCAGTACTTC. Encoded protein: CASSPRDRGAEQYF.

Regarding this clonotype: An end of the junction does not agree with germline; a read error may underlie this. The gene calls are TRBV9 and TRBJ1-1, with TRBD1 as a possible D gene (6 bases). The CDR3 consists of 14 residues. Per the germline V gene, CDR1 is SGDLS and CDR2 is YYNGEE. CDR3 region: CASSVEGGRAEALF. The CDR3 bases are TGTGCCAGCAGCGTAGAGGGGGGGCGGGCTGAAGCTCTCTTT.

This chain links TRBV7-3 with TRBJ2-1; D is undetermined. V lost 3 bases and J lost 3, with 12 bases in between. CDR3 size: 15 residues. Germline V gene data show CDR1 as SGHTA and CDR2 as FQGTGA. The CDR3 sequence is CASSLSGLGYNEQFF. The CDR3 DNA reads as TGTGCCAGCAGCTTGTCGGGTTTGGGCTACAATGAGCAGTTCTTC.

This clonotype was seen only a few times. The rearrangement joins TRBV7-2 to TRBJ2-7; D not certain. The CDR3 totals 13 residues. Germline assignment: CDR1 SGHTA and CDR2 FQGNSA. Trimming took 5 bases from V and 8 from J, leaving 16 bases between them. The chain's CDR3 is CASSHRGAEQQYV. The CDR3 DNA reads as TGTGCCAGCAGCCATAGAGGCGCGGAGCAGCAGTACGTC.

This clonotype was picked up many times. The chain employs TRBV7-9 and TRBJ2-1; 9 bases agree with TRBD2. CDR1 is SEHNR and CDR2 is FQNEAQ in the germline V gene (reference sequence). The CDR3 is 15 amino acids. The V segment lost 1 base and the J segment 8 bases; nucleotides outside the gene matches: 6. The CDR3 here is CASSLVGGGADEQFF. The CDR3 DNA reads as TGTGCCAGCAGCTTAGTAGGCGGGGGGGCCGATGAGCAGTTCTTC.

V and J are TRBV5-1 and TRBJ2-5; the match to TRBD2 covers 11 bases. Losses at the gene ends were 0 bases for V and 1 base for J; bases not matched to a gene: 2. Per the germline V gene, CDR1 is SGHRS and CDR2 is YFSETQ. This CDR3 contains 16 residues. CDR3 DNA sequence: TGCGCCAGCAGCTTGGTCCTAGCGGGGGGCCAAGAGACCCAGTACTTC. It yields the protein CASSLVLAGGQETQYF. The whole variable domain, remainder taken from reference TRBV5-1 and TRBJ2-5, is KAGVTQTPRYLIKTRGQQVTLSCSPISGHRSVSWYQQTPGQGLQFLFEYFSETQRNKGNFPGRFSGRQFSNSRSEMNVSTLELGDSALYLCASSLVLAGGQETQYFGPGTRLLVL.

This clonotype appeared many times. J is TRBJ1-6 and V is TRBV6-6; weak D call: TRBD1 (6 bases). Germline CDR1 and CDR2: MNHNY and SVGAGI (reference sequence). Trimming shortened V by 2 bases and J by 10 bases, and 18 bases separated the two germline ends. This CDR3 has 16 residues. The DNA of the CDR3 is TGTGCCAGCAGTTACGGGACACCCGAAATCAAATCACCCCTCCACTTT. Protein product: CASSYGTPEIKSPLHF.

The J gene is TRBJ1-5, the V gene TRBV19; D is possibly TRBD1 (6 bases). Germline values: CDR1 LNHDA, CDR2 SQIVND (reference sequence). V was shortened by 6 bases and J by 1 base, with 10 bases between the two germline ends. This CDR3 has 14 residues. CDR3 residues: CASSRGTSNQPQHF. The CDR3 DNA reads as TGTGCCAGTAGCCGTGGGACAAGCAATCAGCCCCAGCATTTT.

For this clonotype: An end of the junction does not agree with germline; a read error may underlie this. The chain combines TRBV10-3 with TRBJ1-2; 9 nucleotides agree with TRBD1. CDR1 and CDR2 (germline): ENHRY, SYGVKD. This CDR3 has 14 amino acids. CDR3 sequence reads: CASSMYRGQYGYTF. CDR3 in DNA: TGTGCCAGCAGTATGTACAGGGGGCAGTATGGCTACACCTTC.

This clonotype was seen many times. CDR3: CASSSLHRATNEKLFF. In DNA, the CDR3 is TGTGCCAGCAGTTCCCTTCACAGGGCAACTAATGAAAAACTGTTTTTT. The chain joins TRBV6-6 to TRBJ1-4, with D perhaps TRBD1 (6 bases). The CDR3 sequence is 16 residues long. Germline V gene sequence: CDR1 MNHNY, CDR2 SVGAGI (reference sequence). V was pared by 4 bases and J by 0 bases, with 12 bases between.

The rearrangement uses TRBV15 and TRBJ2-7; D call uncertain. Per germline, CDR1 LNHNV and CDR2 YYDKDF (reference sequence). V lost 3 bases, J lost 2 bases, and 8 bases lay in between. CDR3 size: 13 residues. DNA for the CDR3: TGTGCCACCAGCAGTAACGGGCCCTACGAGCAGTACTTC. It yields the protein CATSSNGPYEQYF.

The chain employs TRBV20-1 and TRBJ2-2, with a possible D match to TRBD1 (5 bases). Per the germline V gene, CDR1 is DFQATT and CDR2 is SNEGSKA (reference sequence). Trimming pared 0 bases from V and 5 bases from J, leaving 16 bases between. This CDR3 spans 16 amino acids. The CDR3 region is CSARDPGAGLTGELFF. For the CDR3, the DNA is TGCAGTGCTAGAGATCCTGGGGCTGGCCTGACCGGGGAGCTGTTTTTT.

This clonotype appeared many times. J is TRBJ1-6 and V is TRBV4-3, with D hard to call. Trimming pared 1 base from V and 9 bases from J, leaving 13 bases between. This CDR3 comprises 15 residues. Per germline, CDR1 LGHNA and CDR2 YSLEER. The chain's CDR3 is CASSQVSGGGSPLHF. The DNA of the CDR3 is TGCGCCAGCAGCCAAGTCTCGGGAGGCGGTTCACCCCTCCACTTT.

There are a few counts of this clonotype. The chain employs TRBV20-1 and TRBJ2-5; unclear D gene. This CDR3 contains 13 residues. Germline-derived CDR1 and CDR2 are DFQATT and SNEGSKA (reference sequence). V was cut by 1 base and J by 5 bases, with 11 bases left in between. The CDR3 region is CSARVGRTETQYF. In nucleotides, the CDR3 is TGCAGTGCTAGAGTTGGGCGGACGGAGACCCAGTACTTC.

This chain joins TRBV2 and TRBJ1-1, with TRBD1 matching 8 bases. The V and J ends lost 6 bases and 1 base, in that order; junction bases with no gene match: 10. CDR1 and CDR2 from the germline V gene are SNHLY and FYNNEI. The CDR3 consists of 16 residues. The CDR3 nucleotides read TGTGCCAGCAGGCCATCGACAGGGGTGGGGAACACTGAAGCTTTCTTT. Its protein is CASRPSTGVGNTEAFF.

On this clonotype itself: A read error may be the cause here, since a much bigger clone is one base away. CDR3 sequence: CATRKPGANVLTF. The CDR3 DNA follows: TGTGCCACCAGGAAGCCTGGGGCCAACGTCCTGACTTTC. The chain is built from TRBV24-1 and TRBJ2-6; D ambiguous. Germline V gene sequence: CDR1 KGHDR, CDR2 SFDVKD. The CDR3 loop spans 13 amino acids. Trimming removed 7 bases at V and 2 bases at J, with 5 bases between.

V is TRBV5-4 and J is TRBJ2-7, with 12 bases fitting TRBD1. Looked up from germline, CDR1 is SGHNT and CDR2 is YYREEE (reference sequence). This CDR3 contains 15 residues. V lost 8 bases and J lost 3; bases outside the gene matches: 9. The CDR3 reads CASRYGTGGNYEQYF. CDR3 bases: TGTGCCAGTAGATATGGGACAGGGGGCAACTACGAGCAGTACTTC.

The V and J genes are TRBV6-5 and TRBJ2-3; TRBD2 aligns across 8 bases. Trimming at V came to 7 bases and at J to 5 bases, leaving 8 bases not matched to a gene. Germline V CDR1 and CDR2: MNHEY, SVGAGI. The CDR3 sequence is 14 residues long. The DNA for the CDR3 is TGTGCCAGCATCCCCGGGGGGGCCGGAGATACGCAGTATTTT. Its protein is CASIPGGAGDTQYF.

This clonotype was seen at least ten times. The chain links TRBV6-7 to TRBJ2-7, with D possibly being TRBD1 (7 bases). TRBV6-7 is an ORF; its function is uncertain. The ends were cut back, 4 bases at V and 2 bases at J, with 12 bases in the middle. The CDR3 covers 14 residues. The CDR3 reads CASSLAGGTYEQYF. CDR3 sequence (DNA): TGTGCCAGCAGTTTGGCAGGGGGGACCTACGAGCAGTACTTC.

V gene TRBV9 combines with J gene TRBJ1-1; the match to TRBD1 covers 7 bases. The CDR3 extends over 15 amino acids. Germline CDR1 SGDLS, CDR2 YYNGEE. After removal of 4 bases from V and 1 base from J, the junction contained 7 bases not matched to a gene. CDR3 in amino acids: CASSPQTGTNTEAFF. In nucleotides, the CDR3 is TGTGCCAGCAGCCCCCAGACAGGGACGAACACTGAAGCTTTCTTT.